The 32 T cell receptor beta chains below come from one sample, sequenced in a study of T cell responses to AZD1222 COVID-19 vaccine. The protocol was immunoSEQ multiplex PCR, while the TCRdb copy is restricted to in-frame clones and leaves out a portion. The repertoire consists of 90,000 to 120,000 clones, with 92% occurring once and the leading ten covering more than 8%. The specimen was peripheral blood, collected 28 days after the second AZD1222 dose. Source of these receptors: an adult who received the AZD1222 COVID-19 vaccine.

V is TRBV18 and J is TRBJ1-4; D is unresolved. The CDR3 sequence is 15 residues long. Germline V CDR1 and CDR2: KGHSH, LQKENI. V lost 6 bases and J lost 8, with 19 bases in between. The CDR3 sequence: CASSQNGDYREKLFF. The CDR3 nucleotides read TGTGCCAGCTCCCAGAACGGGGATTATCGGGAAAAACTGTTTTTT. The full variable domain, with the rest looked up from reference TRBV18 and TRBJ1-4, is NAGVMQNPRHLVRRRGQEARLRCSPMKGHSHVYWYRQLPEEGLKFMVYLQKENIIDESGMPKERFSAEFPKEGPSILRIQQVVRGDSAAYFCASSQNGDYREKLFFGSGTQLSVL.

V gene TRBV2 combines with J gene TRBJ1-6; D might be TRBD1 (6 bases). Germline-derived CDR1 and CDR2 are SNHLY and FYNNEI. The V and J ends lost 6 bases and 1 base respectively, with 16 bases between them. This CDR3 has 17 amino acids. The CDR3 here is CASRFAQGWSYNSPLHF. DNA of the CDR3: TGTGCCAGCAGATTTGCACAGGGTTGGTCCTATAATTCACCCCTCCACTTT.

The J gene is TRBJ1-4, the V gene TRBV18; D unresolved. In germline, CDR1 is KGHSH, CDR2 LQKENI. Trimming removed 3 bases from V and 3 bases from J, with 11 bases in between. The CDR3 is 15 amino acids. CDR3 nucleotide sequence: TGTGCCAGCTCACCGGCCCCTTCGGCTAATGAAAAACTGTTTTTT. Amino acid sequence: CASSPAPSANEKLFF.

CDR3: CAISDGPLERLNTIYF. The CDR3 DNA is TGTGCCATCAGTGACGGGCCTCTCGAGCGGTTAAACACCATATATTTT. The gene calls are TRBV10-3 and TRBJ1-3; D is unclear. The V end lost 3 bases, the J end lost 6 bases, and 18 bases lay between the germline ends. The length of the CDR3 is 16 residues. The germline CDR1 and CDR2 sequences are ENHRY and SYGVKD.

This chain connects TRBV7-2 to TRBJ1-2; D is perhaps TRBD1 (6 bases). There are 16 residues in the CDR3. Per the germline V gene, CDR1 is SGHTA and CDR2 is FQGNSA. With 7 bases removed from V and 5 bases from J, the gap between germline ends came to 23 bases. CDR3 nucleotides: TGTGCCAGCACTATTTACACACAGGGAATACAGTATGGCTACACCTTC. Its protein is CASTIYTQGIQYGYTF.

The chain links TRBV6-1 to TRBJ2-7; maybe TRBD1 (7 bases). This CDR3 has 15 amino acids. Germline-derived CDR1 and CDR2 are MNHNS and SASEGT. Trimming stripped 3 bases from V and 2 bases from J, with 14 bases between. CDR3 sequence (DNA): TGTGCCAGCAGTGACAGGGGGGTCAGGACCTACGAGCAGTACTTC. Its protein product is CASSDRGVRTYEQYF.

The genes are TRBV6-1 and TRBJ1-5; 7 bases agree with TRBD1. Trimming removed 0 bases from V and 4 bases from J; junction bases left unmatched: 3. There are 15 residues in the CDR3. Germline CDR1 and CDR2: MNHNS and SASEGT. CDR3: CASSEAYRGNQPQHF. CDR3 coding DNA: TGTGCCAGCAGTGAAGCTTACAGGGGAAATCAGCCCCAGCATTTT.

The V gene is TRBV5-5, the J gene TRBJ1-2; maybe TRBD1 (5 bases). Germline-derived CDR1 and CDR2 are SGHKS and YYEKEE (reference sequence). This CDR3 has 14 residues. Trimming pared 0 bases from V and 2 bases from J, leaving 8 bases between. The DNA of the CDR3 is TGTGCCAGCAGCTTGGACAGGCTGAACTATGGCTACACCTTC. Translated: CASSLDRLNYGYTF.

This rearrangement joins TRBV2 to TRBJ2-7; D might be TRBD1 (6 bases). The germline gives CDR1 SNHLY, CDR2 FYNNEI. With 5 bases removed from V and 2 bases from J, the gap between germline ends came to 10 bases. This CDR3 comprises 13 residues. The CDR3 spells CASSRTETYEQYF. The CDR3 DNA reads TGTGCCAGCAGTCGGACAGAAACCTACGAGCAGTACTTC. Full variable domain (remainder filled in from reference TRBV2 and TRBJ2-7): EPEVTQTPSHQVTQMGQEVILRCVPISNHLYFYWYRQILGQKVEFLVSFYNNEISEKSEIFDDQFSVERPDGSNFTLKIRSTKLEDSAMYFCASSRTETYEQYFGPGTRLTVT.

This rearrangement joins TRBV28 to TRBJ1-2; D may be TRBD1 (6 bases). The V end was cut by 0 bases, the J end by 5 bases, with 16 bases between. Germline V gene data show CDR1 as MDHEN and CDR2 as SYDVKM. The CDR3 runs to 16 residues. This CDR3 reads CASSLWASGANYGYTF. The DNA for the CDR3 is TGTGCCAGCAGTTTATGGGCGTCAGGGGCCAATTATGGCTACACCTTC.

The chain has TRBV3-1 (or the pseudogene TRBV3-2) and TRBJ1-2, with D unclear. In germline, CDR1 is LGHDT, CDR2 YNNKEL (reference sequence). V lost 3 bases, J lost 5 bases, and 7 bases lay in between. This CDR3 is built from 12 residues. The CDR3, as DNA: TGTGCCAGCAGCCAGGAGACGTATGGCTACACCTTC. Its translation: CASSQETYGYTF.

The chain couples TRBV2 to TRBJ2-7, with 7 bases matching TRBD2. Germline CDR1 is SNHLY and CDR2 is FYNNEI. V dropped 4 bases and J dropped 4; count of bases not matched to a gene: 1. The CDR3 runs 12 residues. CDR3: CASSGEGYEQYF. The CDR3 DNA is TGTGCCAGCAGTGGGGAGGGGTACGAGCAGTACTTC.

V is TRBV2 and J is TRBJ2-2, with D unresolved. The CDR3 covers 14 residues. V lost 6 bases to trimming and J lost 5 bases, with 13 bases between them. Germline V CDR1 and CDR2: SNHLY, FYNNEI. The CDR3 reads CASRTLPRTGELFF. CDR3 DNA sequence: TGTGCCAGCAGGACTCTCCCTAGGACCGGGGAGCTGTTTTTT.

The rearrangement links TRBV12-5 to TRBJ1-2, with D maybe TRBD1 (5 bases). This CDR3 contains 15 residues. V was shortened by 6 bases and J by 5 bases, with 19 bases between the two germline ends. CDR1 and CDR2 (germline): LGHNT, FRNRAP. The CDR3 here is CASGAGPPQEYGYTF. CDR3 DNA sequence: TGTGCTAGTGGCGCGGGACCCCCTCAGGAGTATGGCTACACCTTC.

V is TRBV6-5 and J is TRBJ1-1; D is unclear. Germline loops: CDR1 MNHEY, CDR2 SVGAGI. Trimming removed 2 bases from V and 5 bases from J, with 15 bases in between. The CDR3 totals 15 residues. The CDR3, as DNA: TGTGCCAGCAGTTACCAGCCGAGGGCTAGGACTGAAGCTTTCTTT. Its protein product is CASSYQPRARTEAFF.

In this sample, this clone turned up many times. The chain uses TRBV28 and TRBJ1-2; D may be TRBD1 (5 bases). The germline V gene has CDR1 MDHEN and CDR2 SYDVKM. The V and J ends lost 7 bases and 5 bases respectively, with 20 bases between them. The CDR3 is 15 amino acids. The CDR3 bases are TGTGCCAGCACAGACCCGGGACCTTCGACTTATGGCTACACCTTC. It is translated as CASTDPGPSTYGYTF.

The V call is TRBV2, the J call TRBJ1-2; possibly TRBD1 for D (5 bases). Trimming pared 6 bases from V and 8 bases from J, leaving 16 bases between. The CDR3 extends over 13 amino acids. Germline CDR1 is SNHLY and CDR2 is FYNNEI. In nucleotides, the CDR3 is TGTGCCAGCAGCCGCGACGCAGGGCAAGGCTACACCTTC. As protein: CASSRDAGQGYTF.

DNA of the CDR3: TGTGCCACCAGTGACACGGGACTCACAGATACGCAGTATTTT. It encodes CATSDTGLTDTQYF. V gene TRBV24-1 combines with J gene TRBJ2-3; a possible D gene is TRBD2 (6 bases). V was cut by 4 bases and J by 2 bases, with 9 bases left in between. Germline CDR1 is KGHDR and CDR2 is SFDVKD. The CDR3 contains 14 residues.

V gene TRBV9 combines with J gene TRBJ2-7, with D perhaps TRBD2 (5 bases). V was trimmed by 4 bases and J by 2 bases, leaving 19 bases between them. Germline V gene data show CDR1 as SGDLS and CDR2 as YYNGEE. The CDR3 length is 16 residues. The CDR3 is CASSLGPSPSTYEQYF. DNA for the CDR3: TGTGCCAGCAGCCTCGGGCCAAGCCCTAGCACCTACGAGCAGTACTTC. The full variable domain, rest sourced from reference TRBV9 and TRBJ2-7, is DSGVTQTPKHLITATGQRVTLRCSPRSGDLSVYWYQQSLDQGLQFLIQYYNGEERAKGNILERFSAQQFPDLHSELNLSSLELGDSALYFCASSLGPSPSTYEQYFGPGTRLTVT.

This clone was detected a few times. V usage is TRBV7-9 and J usage is TRBJ2-5, with 8 nucleotides matching TRBD2. Germline values: CDR1 SEHNR, CDR2 FQNEAQ (reference sequence). Losses at the gene ends were 6 bases for V and 0 bases for J; bases not matched to a gene: 6. The CDR3 is 15 residues long. The CDR3 reads CASSSLAGHQETQYF. The CDR3, as DNA: TGTGCCAGCAGTTCCCTAGCGGGCCACCAAGAGACCCAGTACTTC.

The rearrangement uses TRBV12-3 or TRBV12-4 and TRBJ2-5; D not certain. The V end lost 3 bases, the J end lost 5 bases, and 7 bases lay between the germline ends. The CDR3 covers 12 residues. Here the CDR3 DNA reads TGTGCCAGCAGTTTCATACGTGAGACCCAGTACTTC. It is translated as CASSFIRETQYF.

V usage is TRBV6-5 and J usage is TRBJ1-6; D is possibly TRBD1 (5 bases). The V and J ends lost 6 bases and 11 bases respectively, with 11 bases between them. The CDR3 spans 12 residues. Looked up from germline, CDR1 is MNHEY and CDR2 is SVGAGI. The CDR3 sequence: CASSQRGAPLHF. The DNA of the CDR3 is TGTGCCAGCAGCCAACGGGGGGCACCCCTCCACTTT.

V and J are TRBV28 and TRBJ1-5, with unresolved D. Per germline, CDR1 MDHEN and CDR2 SYDVKM. V was shortened by 5 bases and J by 2 bases, with 13 bases between the two germline ends. CDR3 size: 15 residues. The CDR3: CASSDPTLRNQPQHF. The CDR3, as DNA: TGTGCCAGCAGTGACCCGACTTTGCGCAATCAGCCCCAGCATTTT.

This clone was observed at least ten times. The rearrangement joins TRBV3-1 (or the pseudogene TRBV3-2) to TRBJ2-2; TRBD2 agrees at 7 bases. The CDR3 consists of 18 residues. Trimming cost V 0 bases and J 3 bases; bases outside gene matches: 10. In germline, CDR1 is LGHDT, CDR2 YNNKEL (reference sequence). The CDR3 coding sequence is TGTGCCAGCAGCCAAGATAGGTGGCGGGGGACCTACACCGGGGAGCTGTTTTTT. This sequence encodes CASSQDRWRGTYTGELFF.

This clone was seen only once. The chain couples TRBV7-9 to TRBJ1-4; TRBD1 is a possible D gene (5 bases). The CDR3 covers 16 residues. Trimming cost V 0 bases and J 5 bases, with 13 bases left between them. Germline V CDR1 and CDR2: SEHNR, FQNEAQ (reference sequence). The CDR3 sequence is CASSLALGVDNEKLFF. The CDR3 nucleotides read TGTGCCAGCAGCTTAGCGTTGGGGGTGGACAATGAAAAACTGTTTTTT.

The rearrangement uses TRBV7-9 and TRBJ2-1, with 7 bases aligning to TRBD1. CDR3 length: 11 amino acids. In germline, CDR1 is SEHNR, CDR2 FQNEAQ (reference sequence). The ends lost 6 bases at V and 12 bases at J; junction bases unmatched: 5. The CDR3 reads CASSPAGGQFF. CDR3 in DNA: TGTGCCAGCAGTCCGGCAGGGGGGCAGTTCTTC. The full variable domain, with the rest looked up from reference TRBV7-9 and TRBJ2-1, is DTGVSQNPRHKITKRGQNVTFRCDPISEHNRLYWYRQTLGQGPEFLTYFQNEAQLEKSRLLSDRFSAERPKGSFSTLEIQRTEQGDSAMYLCASSPAGGQFFGPGTRLTVL.

The rearrangement uses TRBV9 and TRBJ2-1, with 10 nucleotides matching TRBD2. The CDR3 extends over 16 amino acids. Trimming took 3 bases from V and 6 from J; bases not matched to a gene: 9. Germline CDR1 reads SGDLS; CDR2 reads YYNGEE. The CDR3 nucleotides read TGTGCCAGCAGCGCAGCCCCGGGACTAGCGTCCAATGAGCAGTTCTTC. Residues: CASSAAPGLASNEQFF.

This chain uses TRBV19 with TRBJ1-1; 10 bases are a match to TRBD1. This CDR3 is 16 amino acids long. CDR1 and CDR2 (germline): LNHDA, SQIVND (reference sequence). With 1 base clipped from V and 8 bases from J, the junction kept 10 bases outside the gene matches. The CDR3 here is CASSIVSGQGRSEAFF. In DNA, the CDR3 is TGTGCCAGTAGTATAGTTTCGGGACAGGGGAGGTCGGAAGCTTTCTTT.

In this sample, this clone turned up a few times. V and J are TRBV19 and TRBJ1-1, with D possibly being TRBD1 (6 bases). The ends were cut back, 4 bases at V and 0 bases at J, with 15 bases in the middle. This CDR3 has 16 amino acids. CDR1 is LNHDA, CDR2 SQIVND, per germline (reference sequence). CDR3 in DNA: TGTGCCAGTAGTAATAATGGACAGTTCGTGAACACTGAAGCTTTCTTT. Translated: CASSNNGQFVNTEAFF. Together with reference TRBV19 and TRBJ1-1, the CDR3 gives the full variable domain: DGGITQSPKYLFRKEGQNVTLSCEQNLNHDAMYWYRQDPGQGLRLIYYSQIVNDFQKGDIAEGYSVSREKKESFPLTVTSAQKNPTAFYLCASSNNGQFVNTEAFFGQGTRLTVV.

CDR3 nucleotide sequence: TGTGCCAGCAGCTTGATGCTTATGAACACTGAAGCTTTCTTT. Its protein product is CASSLMLMNTEAFF. The chain combines TRBV5-5 with TRBJ1-1; D call uncertain. This CDR3 is built from 14 residues. CDR1 is SGHKS, CDR2 YYEKEE, per germline (reference sequence). Trimming pared 1 base from V and 0 bases from J, leaving 7 bases between.

The chain is built from TRBV12-3 or TRBV12-4 and TRBJ2-1, with TRBD2 matching over 9 bases. The CDR3 has 13 amino acids. The junction had 6 bases not matched to a gene; V was cut back by 7 bases and J by 8 bases. The CDR3 DNA reads as TGTGCCAGCAACATAGCGGGAGTGGATGAGCAGTTCTTC. Protein sequence: CASNIAGVDEQFF.

The chain recombines TRBV19 with TRBJ1-1; TRBD1 agrees at 7 bases. V dropped 5 bases and J dropped 2; count of bases not matched to a gene: 8. Germline CDR1 and CDR2: LNHDA and SQIVND (reference sequence). The CDR3 is made up of 15 amino acids. Here the CDR3 reads CASSVVQGLNTEAFF. CDR3 sequence (DNA): TGTGCCAGTAGTGTAGTACAGGGGTTAAACACTGAAGCTTTCTTT.